Given below is one T cell receptor beta chain in context. This entry belongs to a study of blood T cell repertoires in COVID-19. Study context: Specimens from acute and convalescent COVID-19 originated in the United States, Italy and Spain. From T cells, B-cell-depleted T cells, or PBMCs came the material, which was cDNA or gDNA.

The germline V gene encodes CDR1 SGHRS and CDR2 YFSETQ. V was trimmed by 1 base and J by 4 bases, leaving 12 bases between them. The length of the CDR3 is 15 residues. Seattle patients were enrolled while actively infected and followed longitudinally. Per the study methods: Reference gene primers were amplified, and this amplification served to estimate nucleated cell counts. This table comes from immunoSEQ multiplex PCR, and its TCRdb copy is limited to in-frame clones, with some not included. From that table come the V and J calls and clone size; the DNA was used to work out D and trimming. The table includes nearly 70,000 clones, around 90% detected once.

Sequenced: peripheral blood. The TCR originated in a man aged 40-55 years with COVID-19, enrolled during active disease. The chain uses TRBV5-1 and TRBJ1-5; tentative D call: TRBD1 (5 bases). The CDR3 nucleotides are TGCGCCAGCAGCTTGATTCCAGGGCAAAATCAGCCCCAGCATTTT. Its translation is CASSLIPGQNQPQHF.